A single sample gave rise to the 14 T cell receptor beta chains below, sequenced in a study of CD8+ T cells in alopecia areata. Treatment meaning: oral pan-JAK inhibitor, 5-10 mg twice daily. After isolation, RNA underwent reverse transcription to generate cDNA as the sequencing template. Method: immunoSEQ multiplex PCR; TCRdb's copy keeps in-frame clones and lacks some. This sample has 150,000 to 200,000 clones; approximately 57% occur once, and the top ten carry about 0.94%. The source material was CD4+ T cells sorted from blood, sampled at week 24, from a patient treated with tofacitinib. These receptors were taken from a human donor with alopecia areata.

The chain combines TRBV30 with TRBJ1-4; possibly TRBD1 for D (5 bases). CDR3 length: 13 amino acids. In germline, CDR1 is GTSNPN, CDR2 SVGIG (reference sequence). V lost 4 bases to trimming and J lost 8 bases, with 14 bases between them. The CDR3 coding sequence is TGTGCCTGGATGGGGGGGGTCGGCGAAAAACTGTTTTTT. Translation gives CAWMGGVGEKLFF.

This chain connects TRBV20-1 to TRBJ1-3; D unresolved. The CDR3 extends over 11 amino acids. Germline CDR1 DFQATT, CDR2 SNEGSKA (reference sequence). V shed 1 base and J shed 4 bases, with 2 bases lying between them. CDR3 residues: CSARAGNTIYF. Here the CDR3 DNA reads TGCAGTGCTAGAGCCGGAAACACCATATATTTT.

This chain joins TRBV25-1 and TRBJ1-4; D possibly corresponds to TRBD1 (5 bases). V gave up 1 base and J gave up 8 bases, with 14 bases separating them. From germline, CDR1 is MGHDK and CDR2 SYGVNS. The CDR3 totals 15 residues. The CDR3 loop reads CASSESGGSSEKLFF. In nucleotides, the CDR3 is TGTGCCAGCAGTGAATCGGGGGGAAGTAGCGAAAAACTGTTTTTT.

This rearrangement joins TRBV2 to TRBJ1-1; D gene unclear. The length of the CDR3 is 14 residues. V shed 8 bases and J shed 4 bases, with 17 bases lying between them. CDR1 is SNHLY, CDR2 FYNNEI, per germline. CDR3 sequence (DNA): TGTGCCAGCCAGAAAACCGCGGAGGGCACTGAAGCTTTCTTT. It is translated as CASQKTAEGTEAFF.

The chain carries TRBV4-3 and TRBJ2-5, with TRBD1 matching over 8 bases. This CDR3 is built from 15 residues. Germline lookup yields CDR1 LGHNA and CDR2 YSLEER. V was clipped by 0 bases and J by 5 bases; unmatched bases: 5. This CDR3 reads CASSQDRTGQETQYF. The CDR3 bases are TGCGCCAGCAGCCAAGATAGGACAGGGCAGGAGACCCAGTACTTC.

This clone was found a few times. This chain uses TRBV9 with TRBJ1-6; no clear D. The CDR3 length is 14 residues. V was trimmed by 3 bases and J by 7 bases, leaving 11 bases between them. Germline V gene data show CDR1 as SGDLS and CDR2 as YYNGEE. The CDR3 nucleotides read TGTGCCAGCAGCGCCAATTCGGGAAATTCACCCCTCCACTTT. This encodes CASSANSGNSPLHF.

In regard to this clone: A junction boundary mismatches the germline segment, possibly from a read error. The chain joins TRBV10-3 to TRBJ2-6, with D possibly matching TRBD1 (5 bases). Germline-derived CDR1 and CDR2 are ENHRY and SYGVKD. The CDR3 length is 15 residues. In nucleotides, the CDR3 is TGTGCCAGCAGTTATTCAGGGCCGGGGGCCAACGTCCTGACTTTC. Its translation is CASSYSGPGANVLTF.

The V and J genes are TRBV29-1 and TRBJ2-4, with D hard to call. Germline-derived CDR1 and CDR2 are SQVTM and ANQGSEA. CDR3 size: 11 residues. Between the trimmed V and J ends, which lost 2 bases and 6 bases, there was a span of 5 bases. The CDR3 nucleotides are TGCAGCGTTGAAATAGGAAACATTCAGTACTTC. Its protein is CSVEIGNIQYF.

The genes are TRBV2 and TRBJ2-7; 7 nucleotides align to TRBD1. Germline CDR1 and CDR2: SNHLY and FYNNEI. With V trimmed by 4 bases and J by 1 base, 1 base remained unmatched. CDR3 size: 13 residues. The CDR3 coding sequence is TGTGCCAGCAGTGGGGACAGATCCTACGAGCAGTACTTC. Translating it yields CASSGDRSYEQYF.

V gene TRBV9 combines with J gene TRBJ2-7, with no clear D. The CDR3 runs 12 residues. In germline, CDR1 is SGDLS, CDR2 YYNGEE. The V end lost 0 bases, the J end lost 6 bases, and 7 bases lay between the germline ends. The CDR3 DNA follows: TGTGCCAGCAGCGTAGGCCAGACCGAGCAGTACTTC. It codes for CASSVGQTEQYF. The full variable domain, with the rest looked up from reference TRBV9 and TRBJ2-7, is DSGVTQTPKHLITATGQRVTLRCSPRSGDLSVYWYQQSLDQGLQFLIQYYNGEERAKGNILERFSAQQFPDLHSELNLSSLELGDSALYFCASSVGQTEQYFGPGTRLTVT.

This chain uses TRBV30 with TRBJ2-6; perhaps TRBD1 as D (6 bases). CDR1 and CDR2 (germline): GTSNPN, SVGIG (reference sequence). The V and J ends lost 4 bases and 1 base respectively, with 11 bases between them. The CDR3 totals 15 residues. Written as DNA, the CDR3 is TGTGCCTGGAAAAACCAGGGGTCTGGGGCCAACGTCCTGACTTTC. Translating it yields CAWKNQGSGANVLTF.

This clone was observed a single time. This chain connects TRBV5-1 to TRBJ2-7; D may be TRBD1 or TRBD2 (5 bases each). Trimming took off 4 bases at V and 3 bases at J, with 14 bases between the two ends. The CDR3 is 14 amino acids. Germline values: CDR1 SGHRS, CDR2 YFSETQ. The CDR3 loop is CASSPGTAGYEQYF. CDR3 DNA: TGCGCCAGCAGCCCCGGGACCGCTGGCTACGAGCAGTACTTC.

This sequence joins TRBV7-3 and TRBJ1-5; TRBD1 might be the D (5 bases). V was shortened by 5 bases and J by 5 bases, with 16 bases between the two germline ends. The germline gives CDR1 SGHTA, CDR2 FQGTGA. The CDR3 is 15 residues long. The CDR3 protein is CASSPPGKIDQPQHF. The CDR3 DNA sequence: TGTGCCAGCAGCCCCCCAGGGAAGATCGATCAGCCCCAGCATTTT.

This clone was observed a single time. The chain has TRBV29-1 and TRBJ1-2; D gene unclear. V was cut by 7 bases and J by 0 bases, with 9 bases left in between. This CDR3 contains 12 residues. CDR1 is SQVTM, CDR2 ANQGSEA, per germline. The CDR3, as DNA: TGCAGCGCGACAATTTCTAACTATGGCTACACCTTC. It specifies CSATISNYGYTF. Drawing the rest from reference TRBV29-1 and TRBJ1-2, the complete variable domain is SAVISQKPSRDICQRGTSLTIQCQVDSQVTMMFWYRQQPGQSLTLIATANQGSEATYESGFVIDKFPISRPNLTFSTLTVSNMSPEDSSIYLCSATISNYGYTFGSGTRLTVV.